This T cell receptor (beta chain) was identified in a study of blood T cell repertoires in COVID-19. The method was immunoSEQ multiplex PCR; TCRdb's version includes in-frame clones alone and lacks a portion of them. In the table there are approximately 70,000 clones, 70% to 90% of which are singletons. The CDR3 is 15 residues long. Germline CDR1 reads GTSNPN; CDR2 reads SVGIG (reference sequence). With 2 bases removed from V and 0 bases from J, the gap between germline ends came to 8 bases. The receptor's source is a woman in her 70s with acute or convalescent COVID-19. The sample comprised peripheral blood. The J gene is TRBJ2-6, the V gene TRBV30, with D unclear. The CDR3 reads CAWSRVFSGANVLTF. The CDR3 DNA follows: TGTGCCTGGAGTCGGGTCTTCTCTGGGGCCAACGTCCTGACTTTC.